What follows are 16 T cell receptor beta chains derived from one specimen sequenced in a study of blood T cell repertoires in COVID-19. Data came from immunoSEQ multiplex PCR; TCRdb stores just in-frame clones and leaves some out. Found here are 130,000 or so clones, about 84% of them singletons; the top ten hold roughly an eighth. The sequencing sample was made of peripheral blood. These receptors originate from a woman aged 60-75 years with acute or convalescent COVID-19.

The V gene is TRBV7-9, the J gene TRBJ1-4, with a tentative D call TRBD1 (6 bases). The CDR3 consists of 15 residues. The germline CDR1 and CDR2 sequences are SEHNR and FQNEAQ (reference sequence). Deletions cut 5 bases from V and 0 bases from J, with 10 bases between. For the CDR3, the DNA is TGTGCCAGCAGCGCACAGGGTGCAACTAATGAAAAACTGTTTTTT. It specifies CASSAQGATNEKLFF.

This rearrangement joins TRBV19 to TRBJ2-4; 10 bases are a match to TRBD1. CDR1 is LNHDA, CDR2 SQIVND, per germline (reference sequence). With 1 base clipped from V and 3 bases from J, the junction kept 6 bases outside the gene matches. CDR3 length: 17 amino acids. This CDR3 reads CASSIAWTGGNKNIQYF. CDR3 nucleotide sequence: TGTGCCAGTAGTATAGCGTGGACAGGGGGGAACAAAAACATTCAGTACTTC. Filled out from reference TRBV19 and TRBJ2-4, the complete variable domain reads DGGITQSPKYLFRKEGQNVTLSCEQNLNHDAMYWYRQDPGQGLRLIYYSQIVNDFQKGDIAEGYSVSREKKESFPLTVTSAQKNPTAFYLCASSIAWTGGNKNIQYFGAGTRLSVL.

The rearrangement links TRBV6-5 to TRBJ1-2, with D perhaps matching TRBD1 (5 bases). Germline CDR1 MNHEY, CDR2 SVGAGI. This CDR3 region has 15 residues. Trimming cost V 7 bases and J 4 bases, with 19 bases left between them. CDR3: CASTRQGGSSYGYTF. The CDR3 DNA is TGTGCCAGCACGCGGCAGGGCGGCTCGAGCTATGGCTACACCTTC.

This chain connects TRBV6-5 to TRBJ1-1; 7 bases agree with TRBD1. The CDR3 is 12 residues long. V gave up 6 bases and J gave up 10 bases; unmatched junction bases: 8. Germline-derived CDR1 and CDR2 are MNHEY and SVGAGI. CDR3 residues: CASSSGGERAFF. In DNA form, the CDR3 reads TGTGCCAGCAGCTCAGGGGGTGAGCGAGCTTTCTTT.

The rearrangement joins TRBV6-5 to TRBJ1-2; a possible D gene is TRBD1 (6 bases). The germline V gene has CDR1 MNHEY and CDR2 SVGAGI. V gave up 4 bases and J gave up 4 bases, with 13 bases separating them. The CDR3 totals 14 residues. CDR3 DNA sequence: TGTGCCAGCAGTTCGCGCGGGGGGCCCTATGGCTACACCTTC. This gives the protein CASSSRGGPYGYTF.

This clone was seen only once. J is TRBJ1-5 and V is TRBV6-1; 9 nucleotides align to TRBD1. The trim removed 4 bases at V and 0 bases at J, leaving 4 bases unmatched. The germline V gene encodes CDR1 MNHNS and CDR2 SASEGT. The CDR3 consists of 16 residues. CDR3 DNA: TGTGCCAGCAGTGCCTGGACAGGGGTTAGCAATCAGCCCCAGCATTTT. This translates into CASSAWTGVSNQPQHF.

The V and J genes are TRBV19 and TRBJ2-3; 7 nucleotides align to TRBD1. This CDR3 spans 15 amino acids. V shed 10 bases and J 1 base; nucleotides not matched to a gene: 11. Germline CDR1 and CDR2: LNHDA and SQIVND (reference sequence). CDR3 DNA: TGTGCCACCAAGGACAGGCCCGGGGGCACAGATACGCAGTATTTT. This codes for CATKDRPGGTDTQYF.

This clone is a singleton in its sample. The CDR3, as DNA: TGCAGTGCTAGTGACGCGACAGGTTCTGACTATGGCTACACCTTC. Translation gives CSASDATGSDYGYTF. The V call is TRBV20-1, the J call TRBJ1-2; a weak D match, TRBD1 (6 bases). V lost 3 bases to trimming and J lost 3 bases, with 17 bases between them. The germline gives CDR1 DFQATT, CDR2 SNEGSKA (reference sequence). The CDR3 extends over 15 amino acids.

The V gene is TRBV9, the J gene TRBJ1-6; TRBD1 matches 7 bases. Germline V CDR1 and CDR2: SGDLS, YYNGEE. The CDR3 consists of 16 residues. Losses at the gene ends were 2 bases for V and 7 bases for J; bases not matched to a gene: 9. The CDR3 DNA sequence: TGTGCCAGCAGCGTCGAGGGGGCGACCGGCAATTCACCCCTCCACTTT. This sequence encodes CASSVEGATGNSPLHF.

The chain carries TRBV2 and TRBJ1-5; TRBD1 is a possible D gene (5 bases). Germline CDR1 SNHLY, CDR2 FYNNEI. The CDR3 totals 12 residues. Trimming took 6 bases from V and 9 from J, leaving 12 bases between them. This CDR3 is CASSGFGGPQHF. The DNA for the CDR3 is TGTGCCAGCAGCGGCTTCGGGGGGCCCCAGCATTTT.

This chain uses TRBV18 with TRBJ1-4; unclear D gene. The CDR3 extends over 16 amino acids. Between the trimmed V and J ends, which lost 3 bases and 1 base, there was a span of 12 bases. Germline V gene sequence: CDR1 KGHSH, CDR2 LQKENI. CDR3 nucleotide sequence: TGTGCCAGCTCACCCCGGGAGGTATTAACTAATGAAAAACTGTTTTTT. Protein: CASSPREVLTNEKLFF.

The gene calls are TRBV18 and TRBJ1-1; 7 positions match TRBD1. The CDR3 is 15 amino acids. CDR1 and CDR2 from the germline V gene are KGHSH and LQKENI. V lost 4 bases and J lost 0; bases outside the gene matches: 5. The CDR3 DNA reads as TGTGCCAGCTCACTACGACAGGGATTGAACACTGAAGCTTTCTTT. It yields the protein CASSLRQGLNTEAFF.

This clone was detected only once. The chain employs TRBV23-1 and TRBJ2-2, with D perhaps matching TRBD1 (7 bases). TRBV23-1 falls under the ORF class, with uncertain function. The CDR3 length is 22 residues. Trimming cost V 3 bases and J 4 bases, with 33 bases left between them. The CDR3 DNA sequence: TGCGCCAGCAGTCACCGCTCTAGACCACCCGACAGGGCCGGGGGTGGCACCGGGGAGCTGTTTTTT. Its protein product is CASSHRSRPPDRAGGGTGELFF.

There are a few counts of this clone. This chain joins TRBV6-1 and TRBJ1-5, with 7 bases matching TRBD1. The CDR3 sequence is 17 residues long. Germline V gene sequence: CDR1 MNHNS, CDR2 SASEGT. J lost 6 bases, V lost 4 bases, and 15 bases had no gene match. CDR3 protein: CASSVPGQTTHRQPQHF. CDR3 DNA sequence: TGTGCCAGCAGTGTACCGGGACAGACGACCCATCGTCAGCCCCAGCATTTT.

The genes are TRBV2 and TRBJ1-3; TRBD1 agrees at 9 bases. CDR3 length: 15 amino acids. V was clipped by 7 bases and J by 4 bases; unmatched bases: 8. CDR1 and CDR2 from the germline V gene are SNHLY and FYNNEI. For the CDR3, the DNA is TGTGCCAGCACTCTGACAGGGGGAGTCGGAAACACCATATATTTT. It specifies CASTLTGGVGNTIYF.

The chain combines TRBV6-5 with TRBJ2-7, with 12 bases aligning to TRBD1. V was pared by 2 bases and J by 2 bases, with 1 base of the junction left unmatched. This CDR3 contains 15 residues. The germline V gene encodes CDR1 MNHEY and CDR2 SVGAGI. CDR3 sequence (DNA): TGTGCCAGCAGTTACGGGACAGGGGGCACCTACGAGCAGTACTTC. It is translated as CASSYGTGGTYEQYF.